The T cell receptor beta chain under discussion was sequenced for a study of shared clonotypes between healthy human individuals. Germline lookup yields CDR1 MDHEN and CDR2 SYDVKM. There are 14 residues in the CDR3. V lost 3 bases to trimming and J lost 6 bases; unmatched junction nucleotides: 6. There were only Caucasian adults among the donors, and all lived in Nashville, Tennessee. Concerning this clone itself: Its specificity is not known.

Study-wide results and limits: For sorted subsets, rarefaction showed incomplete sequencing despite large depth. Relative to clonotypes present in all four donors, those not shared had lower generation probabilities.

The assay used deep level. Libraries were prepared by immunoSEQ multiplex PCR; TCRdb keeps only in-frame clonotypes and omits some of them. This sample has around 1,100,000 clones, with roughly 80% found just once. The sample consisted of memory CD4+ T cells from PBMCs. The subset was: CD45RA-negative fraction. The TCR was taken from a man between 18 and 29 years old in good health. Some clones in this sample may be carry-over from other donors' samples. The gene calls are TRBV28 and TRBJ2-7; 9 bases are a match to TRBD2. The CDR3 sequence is CASSLAGGPVEQYF. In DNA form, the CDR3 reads TGTGCCAGCAGTTTGGCGGGAGGGCCAGTCGAGCAGTACTTC.